This is a list of T cell receptor beta chains from one sample in a study of CD8+CD57+ T cells in acquired aplastic anemia. TCRdb reanalysed the reads using MiXCR and keeps one entry per CDR3 protein. The table lists fewer than 200,000 distinct CDR3 sequences, about 50% of them singletons, with around 13% in the top ten. The sample taken for sequencing was sorted CD4+, CD8+, or CD8+CD57+ T cells (not recorded which) from PBMCs. The receptors come from a human donor with aplastic anemia. The conserved cysteine and the conserved F or W are not part of the CDR3 here. Fields, in order: V gene, CDR3 protein.

TRBV4-1 | ASSRSGTVLEAF
TRBV20-1 | SAGAGTGGIVVNEQF
TRBV10-3 | AINWWVTNTGELF
TRBV7-3 | ASSRLAGQETQY
TRBV4-1 | ASSQEAGGLPNEQF
TRBV25-1 | ATGLAGDLYNEQF
TRBV7-3 | ASSPQRLGTGELF
TRBV9 | ASSTVGDRARGVPLH
TRBV30 | AWTYPRGRSTDTQY
TRBV15 | ATSISAGVTTDTQY
TRBV6-1 | ASKTGLMNTEAF
TRBV20-1 | SARDVDRGELF
TRBV2 | ASSVGSGSGNTIY
TRBV5-1 | ASSTGTVGTGELF
TRBV9 | ASSGGDGELF
TRBV7-2 | ASSTYQGVSYEQY
TRBV7-3 | ASSISGQPNTEAF
TRBV6-5 | ASSYSYRDDYGYT
TRBV15 | ATSRASGTGNSPLH
TRBV20-1 | SAATQGVDSYEQY
TRBV11-1 | ASSLVTGGVADTQY
TRBV7-3 | ASSLRAGTNTGELF
TRBV11-1 | ASSLSGTSGRGNTQY
TRBV7-2 | ASTSQGGYGYT
TRBV4-1 | ASSQKPLGVGSVNQPQH
TRBV10-2 | ASSAGPGAPYEQY
TRBV7-9 | ATDPGQGSLEQY
TRBV5-6 | ASSSAIFIRQGLPDTQY
TRBV11-2 | ASSLGRPGEYGYT
TRBV28 | ASSSPSGAGQPQH
TRBV3-1 | ASSHSSRGDTDTQY
TRBV20-1 | SASTIPTEAF
TRBV24-1 | AIGDGYTDTQY
TRBV20-1 | SARRGPSTDTQY
TRBV4-1 | ASSQVGSAGQTQY
TRBV29-1 | SVEPGTGINEQY
TRBV20-1 | SAPPGTGVSEQY
TRBV9 | ASSVGGGQEEPQH
TRBV20-1 | GGWGGAKTQY
TRBV7-6 | ATASGGANNEQF
TRBV20-1 | SAGRGQGAETQY
TRBV7-6 | ASSSRTLTDTQY
TRBV4-2 | ASSQDGTNQPQH
TRBV7-9 | ASSRLRQELDEQF
TRBV6-5 | ASSYGARRGNTIY